A single sample gave rise to the 21 T cell receptor beta chains below, sequenced in a study of regulatory T cells in long-lasting Graves disease. Assembly of TCR beta libraries relied on iRepertoire HTBI primers together with Arm-PCR of CDR3 regions. Using its own MiXCR run on the multiplex PCR reads, TCRdb lists one record per CDR3 protein. The sample includes some 400,000 distinct CDR3 sequences, under 15% of them seen just once. This sample's time point: newly diagnosed GD, antithyroid drugs for less than 3 months. PBMC-derived RNA was used for the TCR library. The same data also contributed to another study, on T cells in Graves' hyperthyroidism and ophthalmopathy.

The sample consisted of peripheral blood mononuclear cells (PBMCs), taken at new diagnosis, from a patient treated with antithyroid drugs. These receptors came from a woman under 40 with Graves disease.

This clonotype was counted at least ten times. This chain uses TRBV25-1 with TRBJ1-3, with D possibly TRBD1 on 6 matching bases. This CDR3 has 18 amino acids. Trimming cost V 0 bases and J 0 bases, with 15 bases left between them. Per the germline V gene, CDR1 is MGHDK and CDR2 is SYGVNS. Written as DNA, the CDR3 is TGTGCCAGCAGTGAATATGGACAGCATCACAACTCTGGAAACACCATATATTTT. Translated: CASSEYGQHHNSGNTIYF.

Comment on this clonotype: It may be a read error: a sequence one base away is much more abundant. The V call is TRBV29-1, the J call TRBJ2-2; D is ambiguous. Trimming took 0 bases from V and 6 from J, leaving 14 bases between them. This CDR3 is built from 15 residues. CDR1 and CDR2 from the germline V gene are SQVTM and ANQGSEA. Written as DNA, the CDR3 is TGCAGCGTTGAAGATGGGTTCTCTAACGCCGGGGAGCTGTTTTTT. Amino acids: CSVEDGFSNAGELFF.

This clonotype was counted a single time. This chain uses TRBV6-2 or TRBV6-3 with TRBJ1-5, with 9 bases lining up with TRBD1. V lost 6 bases, J lost 7 bases, and 7 bases stayed unmatched. The CDR3 has 14 amino acids. Germline CDR1 reads MNHEY; CDR2 reads SVGEGT. Here the CDR3 reads CASSPGTGRQPQHF. Here the CDR3 DNA reads TGTGCCAGCAGCCCTGGGACAGGGCGCCAGCCCCAGCATTTT.

The J gene is TRBJ1-4, the V gene TRBV27; tentatively, D is TRBD1 (6 bases). The CDR3 is made up of 13 amino acids. Trimming cost V 9 bases and J 8 bases, with 16 bases left between them. Per the germline V gene, CDR1 is MNHEY and CDR2 is SMNVEV (reference sequence). CDR3 nucleotide sequence: TGTGCCAGTACTAAAACAGGGATCGAAAAACTGTTTTTT. Its translation: CASTKTGIEKLFF.

The V call is TRBV4-1, the J call TRBJ1-5, with 7 bases fitting TRBD1. CDR3 length: 15 amino acids. J lost 7 bases, V lost 6 bases, and 12 bases had no gene match. CDR1 and CDR2 from the germline V gene are MGHRA and YSYEKL. The CDR3 loop reads CASRDVRGRGQPQHF. DNA of the CDR3: TGCGCCAGCAGGGACGTTAGGGGGCGCGGGCAGCCCCAGCATTTT.

This clonotype was seen ten or more times. The rearrangement links TRBV6-5 to TRBJ2-5; 7 nucleotides match TRBD2. The J segment lost 3 bases and the V segment lost 0 bases, leaving 10 bases of the junction unmatched. Germline lookup yields CDR1 MNHEY and CDR2 SVGAGI. The CDR3 contains 17 residues. CDR3 nucleotides: TGTGCCAGCAGTTACTCGACGGGGAGGGAGGGAAAAGAGACCCAGTACTTC. It yields the protein CASSYSTGREGKETQYF.

This clonotype was picked up many times. The genes are TRBV28 and TRBJ1-2, with no clear D. The CDR3 extends over 14 amino acids. Germline CDR1 reads MDHEN; CDR2 reads SYDVKM. V was clipped by 3 bases and J by 4 bases, with 12 bases between them. This CDR3 is CASSFPGTAYGYTF. The CDR3 DNA reads as TGTGCCAGCAGTTTCCCCGGAACAGCCTATGGCTACACCTTC.

This clonotype was recorded a few times. The genes are TRBV27 and TRBJ1-2; perhaps TRBD1 as D (6 bases). Germline V CDR1 and CDR2: MNHEY, SMNVEV (reference sequence). There are 13 residues in the CDR3. Trimming pared 2 bases from V and 5 bases from J, leaving 9 bases between. The CDR3 DNA reads TGTGCCAGCAGTTTAATTGGGACATATGGCTACACCTTC. This sequence encodes CASSLIGTYGYTF.

This clonotype was detected many times. The V and J genes are TRBV5-6 and TRBJ2-1; 10 bases agree with TRBD1. In germline, CDR1 is SGHDT, CDR2 YYEEEE. V shed 2 bases, J shed 4 bases, and the junction held 3 bases outside the gene matches. This CDR3 has 15 residues. The CDR3 region has the DNA TGTGCCAGCAGCTTACCGGGACAGGGGTACAATGAGCAGTTCTTC. This sequence encodes CASSLPGQGYNEQFF.

In its sample, this clonotype was seen many times. The V and J genes are TRBV20-1 and TRBJ2-5; D may match TRBD1 or TRBD2 (5 bases each). This CDR3 spans 14 amino acids. Trimming removed 3 bases from V and 4 bases from J, with 15 bases in between. CDR1 DFQATT and CDR2 SNEGSKA come from the germline V gene (reference sequence). The chain's CDR3 is CSASGDRGVETQYF. The DNA for the CDR3 is TGCAGTGCTAGCGGGGACCGCGGCGTAGAGACCCAGTACTTC.

This clonotype was recorded at least ten times. The chain recombines TRBV7-8 with TRBJ1-2; D uncertain. The length of the CDR3 is 14 residues. The V gene's germline CDR1 is SGHVS and CDR2 FQNEAQ. V was pared by 1 base and J by 4 bases, with 10 bases between. The CDR3 nucleotides are TGTGCCAGCAGCTTAGATGGAATCGGCTATGGCTACACCTTC. It is translated as CASSLDGIGYGYTF.

The sample holds many counts of this clonotype. Here the CDR3 reads CSASPRGKEAFF. DNA of the CDR3: TGCAGTGCTAGTCCCAGGGGCAAGGAAGCTTTCTTT. The chain is built from TRBV20-1 and TRBJ1-1; possible D gene TRBD1, 6 bases. CDR3 length: 12 residues. From germline, CDR1 is DFQATT and CDR2 SNEGSKA (reference sequence). V lost 3 bases and J 8 bases, leaving 13 bases between the germline ends.

This sequence joins TRBV7-9 and TRBJ2-5; D may be TRBD1 (6 bases). V was trimmed by 5 bases and J by 1 base, leaving 14 bases between them. Per the germline V gene, CDR1 is SEHNR and CDR2 is FQNEAQ (reference sequence). This CDR3 spans 15 amino acids. The chain's CDR3 is CASSPYRQVQETQYF. The CDR3 bases are TGTGCCAGCAGCCCCTACCGACAGGTCCAAGAGACCCAGTACTTC.

In its sample, this clonotype was seen many times. The CDR3 DNA sequence: TGTGCCAGCACCCTTAGCGGGAGTCCCTACAATGAGCAGTTCTTC. It encodes CASTLSGSPYNEQFF. The chain carries TRBV6-1 and TRBJ2-1; 9 bases line up with TRBD2. Germline V CDR1 and CDR2: MNHNS, SASEGT. The CDR3 is 15 residues long. J gave up 2 bases and V 7 bases, and 6 bases lay outside the gene matches.

The table lists this clonotype with a few counts. The chain is built from TRBV5-8 and TRBJ1-1; D is perhaps TRBD1 (5 bases). CDR1 SGHTS and CDR2 YDEGEE come from the germline V gene. CDR3 size: 13 residues. The V end lost 8 bases, the J end lost 4 bases, and 15 bases lay between the germline ends. This chain's CDR3 is CASRGLPLTEAFF. The CDR3 region has the DNA TGTGCCAGTCGGGGCCTACCGCTCACTGAAGCTTTCTTT.

This clonotype was recorded many times. The chain employs TRBV28 and TRBJ2-5, with D hard to call. Germline CDR1 and CDR2: MDHEN and SYDVKM. The CDR3 is made up of 12 amino acids. V was shortened by 6 bases and J by 2 bases, with 7 bases between the two germline ends. The CDR3 nucleotides are TGTGCCAGCAGCTCCCCTCAAGAGACCCAGTACTTC. This sequence encodes CASSSPQETQYF. Variable domain in full (rest from reference TRBV28 and TRBJ2-5): DVKVTQSSRYLVKRTGEKVFLECVQDMDHENMFWYRQDPGLGLRLIYFSYDVKMKEKGDIPEGYSVSREKKERFSLILESASTNQTSMYLCASSSPQETQYFGPGTRLLVL.

Ten or more counts support this clonotype. The V and J genes are TRBV6-1 and TRBJ2-7, with D tentatively TRBD2 (6 bases). CDR3 length: 18 residues. The ends were cut back, 5 bases at V and 6 bases at J, with 29 bases in the middle. Germline V CDR1 and CDR2: MNHNS, SASEGT. CDR3 in amino acids: CASSTLAEKTGTGVEQYF. Here the CDR3 DNA reads TGTGCCAGCAGTACCCTCGCAGAAAAGACCGGCACGGGGGTCGAGCAGTACTTC.

The V and J genes are TRBV24-1 and TRBJ1-2, with no clear D. This CDR3 spans 12 amino acids. V was trimmed by 4 bases and J by 9 bases, leaving 11 bases between them. Germline CDR1 KGHDR, CDR2 SFDVKD. CDR3 in amino acids: CATSDFSGSYTF. DNA for the CDR3: TGTGCCACCAGTGACTTCTCCGGAAGCTACACCTTC.

In its sample, this clonotype was seen many times. The V call is TRBV6-2 or TRBV6-3, the J call TRBJ2-1; TRBD2 might be the D (6 bases). In germline, CDR1 is MNHEY, CDR2 SVGEGT. The CDR3 is 12 residues long. The V and J ends lost 5 bases and 8 bases respectively, with 10 bases between them. The CDR3 reads CASSHWGDEQFF. Here the CDR3 DNA reads TGTGCCAGCAGTCATTGGGGGGATGAGCAGTTCTTC.

There are many counts of this clonotype. This chain joins TRBV7-9 and TRBJ2-5; no definite D call. The germline V gene encodes CDR1 SEHNR and CDR2 FQNEAQ (reference sequence). The germline V and J ends were trimmed by 1 base and 1 base, with 4 bases remaining between them. The CDR3 loop spans 13 amino acids. The CDR3 nucleotides are TGTGCCAGCAGCTTAGTGGCCCAAGAGACCCAGTACTTC. This codes for CASSLVAQETQYF.

The chain links TRBV7-9 to TRBJ2-1; 9 bases align to TRBD2. Germline V CDR1 and CDR2: SEHNR, FQNEAQ (reference sequence). CDR3 size: 15 residues. The V gene end was trimmed by 5 bases and the J gene end by 9 bases; junction bases not matched to a gene: 11. For the CDR3, the DNA is TGTGCCAGCAGCGTACCCGGGACTAGCTTCGGTGAGCAGTTCTTC. It is translated as CASSVPGTSFGEQFF.